The entry below gives a single T cell receptor (beta chain) sequence along with its context. Its antigen is not identified. This sample was included in a study of cytomegalovirus exposure and HLA in healthy donors. Study in general: The same platform was used for the 100 to 150 validation repertoires and the 600 to 850 first-cohort repertoires, a later analysis reported.

CDR1 is SGHNT, CDR2 YYREEE, per germline (reference sequence). The CDR3 runs to 16 residues. Trimming took 5 bases from V and 4 from J; bases not matched to a gene: 12. Study-level points and caveats: Rare TCR sequences dominated, though some public TCRs recurred in many donors. The listing of 150 to 200 TCR beta chains classed them as cytomegalovirus-associated. The classifier reportedly diagnosed cytomegalovirus status with high specificity and sensitivity.

Clones were sequenced by immunoSEQ multiplex PCR, and TCRdb holds only the in-frame ones, with some missing. The sample has some 64,000 clones, nearly 98% seen once. The V gene is TRBV5-4, the J gene TRBJ2-3, with 8 bases fitting TRBD2. Input material: PBMCs. The sequence was collected from a woman under 30 in good health and CMV-seropositive. CDR3 nucleotide sequence: TGTGCCAGCAGGGGGGTGGCAGCGGGAGTCTCAGATACGCAGTATTTT. Translation: CASRGVAAGVSDTQYF.